The 3 T cell receptor beta chains in this list originate from one sample, sequenced in a study of T cells in women clearing cervical HPV infection. Clones were sequenced by immunoSEQ multiplex PCR, and TCRdb holds only the in-frame ones, with some missing. The table gives tens of thousands of clones; the top ten clones make up under 8.5% of it. Sequenced: blood buffy coat. These receptors were collected from a woman between 18 and 75 years old with a cervical HPV16 infection that either progressed to CIN3+ or cleared (not recorded which).

Regarding this clone: A read error may produce the germline difference seen at one junction end. The observed sequence ends 3 residues before the CDR3 terminus, with the missing tail filled in from the germline J gene. This chain links TRBV4-2 with TRBJ2-1, with no clear D. The length of the CDR3 is 14 residues. CDR1 LGHNA and CDR2 YNFKEQ come from the germline V gene. This CDR3 reads CASSQVFSSDEQFF. The CDR3 DNA, read in part, is TGCGCCAGCAGCCAAGTTTTCAGTTCCGATGAG.

A word on this clone: Read coverage stops 3 residues before the CDR3 terminus; the germline J gene supplies the remainder. The chain has TRBV6-2 or TRBV6-3 and TRBJ2-5, with 7 bases matching TRBD1. Germline CDR1 MNHEY, CDR2 SVGEGT. CDR3 length: 17 amino acids. Unmatched junction bases numbered 11, after V lost 2 bases and J lost 2 bases. CDR3 protein: CASSYTHGQELQETQYF. The CDR3 bases that were read are TGTGCCAGCAGTTACACGCATGGACAGGAGTTACAAGAGACC.

Comments on this clone: The CDR3 end lies 3 residues beyond the end of the read and is filled in from the germline J gene. The gene calls are TRBV7-2 and TRBJ2-3; 8 bases line up with TRBD1. CDR3 length: 14 residues. Germline-derived CDR1 and CDR2 are SGHTA and FQGNSA. The part of the CDR3 DNA that was read is TGTGCCAGCAGCCCGGGACAGGTGGGGGAGACG. Amino acids: CASSPGQVGET. The whole CDR3 sequence is CASSPGQVGETQYF.